The rows below give T cell receptor beta chains drawn from one sample of a study of T cells after yellow fever vaccination. TCRdb used MiXCR to reprocess the 5' RACE reads, holding one entry per CDR3 protein. Of about 260,000 distinct CDR3 sequences listed, under 15% are singletons. The source material was CD4+ T cells sorted from PBMCs, sampled 45 days after the yellow fever booster vaccination. These receptors all come from a young man who received the YFV17D yellow fever vaccine. Each CDR3 is given with its conserved first and last residue. Each record gives: D gene, clone size, J gene, V gene, CDR3 protein, CDR3 DNA. A D gene is named only where the DNA matches it firmly. Rows may omit the clone size; those that give it use once, few, many or a size class.

d_gene: TRBD2
abundance: -
j_gene: TRBJ2-2
v_gene: TRBV9
CDR3aa: CANPTSGETFANTGELFF
CDR3nt: TGTGCCAACCCAACTAGCGGGGAAACATTCGCGAACACCGGGGAGCTGTTTTTT

d_gene: -
abundance: -
j_gene: TRBJ2-7
v_gene: TRBV6-5
CDR3aa: CASSYYAGVSYEQYF
CDR3nt: TGTGCCAGCAGTTACTACGCAGGGGTCTCCTACGAGCAGTACTTC

d_gene: TRBD2
abundance: few
j_gene: TRBJ2-1
v_gene: TRBV4-2
CDR3aa: CASSQFISGGTYNEQFF
CDR3nt: TGTGCCAGCAGCCAATTTATATCGGGAGGTACTTACAATGAGCAGTTCTTC

d_gene: -
abundance: few
j_gene: TRBJ2-1
v_gene: TRBV11-2
CDR3aa: CASSLEGGGEQFF
CDR3nt: TGTGCCAGCAGCTTAGAAGGGGGGGGTGAGCAGTTCTTC

d_gene: -
abundance: -
j_gene: TRBJ2-1
v_gene: TRBV4-2
CDR3aa: CASSQELRLQFF
CDR3nt: TGTGCCAGCAGCCAAGAATTGCGGCTGCAGTTCTTC

d_gene: TRBD2
abundance: few
j_gene: TRBJ2-1
v_gene: TRBV29-1
CDR3aa: CSVGDGRVNEQFF
CDR3nt: TGCAGCGTTGGCGATGGGAGGGTGAATGAGCAGTTCTTC

d_gene: -
abundance: many
j_gene: TRBJ1-5
v_gene: TRBV29-1
CDR3aa: CSVVPGSGQPQHF
CDR3nt: TGCAGCGTTGTGCCGGGGTCAGGCCAGCCCCAGCATTTT

d_gene: TRBD2
abundance: -
j_gene: TRBJ2-7
v_gene: TRBV6-2/TRBV6-3
CDR3aa: CASGVAGVSEQYF
CDR3nt: TGTGCCAGCGGAGTAGCGGGAGTGAGCGAGCAGTACTTC

d_gene: -
abundance: -
j_gene: TRBJ1-1
v_gene: TRBV11-3
CDR3aa: CASSLEVDTEAFF
CDR3nt: TGTGCCAGCAGCTTGGAGGTCGACACTGAAGCTTTCTTT

d_gene: -
abundance: few
j_gene: TRBJ1-4
v_gene: TRBV12-3/TRBV12-4
CDR3aa: CASSFSDFNEKLFF
CDR3nt: TGTGCCAGCAGTTTCTCGGATTTTAATGAAAAACTGTTTTTT

d_gene: TRBD2
abundance: -
j_gene: TRBJ2-3
v_gene: TRBV20-1
CDR3aa: CSAGLAGEDTDTQYF
CDR3nt: TGCAGTGCCGGACTAGCGGGAGAGGACACAGATACGCAGTATTTT

d_gene: TRBD1
abundance: many
j_gene: TRBJ2-7
v_gene: TRBV20-1
CDR3aa: CSATTGSEQYF
CDR3nt: TGCAGTGCCACGACAGGGAGCGAGCAGTACTTC

d_gene: TRBD1
abundance: few
j_gene: TRBJ2-7
v_gene: TRBV10-3
CDR3aa: CAISEGTGKSYEQYF
CDR3nt: TGTGCCATCAGTGAGGGGACAGGGAAGTCCTACGAGCAGTACTTC

d_gene: TRBD2
abundance: -
j_gene: TRBJ2-7
v_gene: TRBV5-1
CDR3aa: CASSLSLAEEQYF
CDR3nt: TGCGCCAGCAGCTTGTCTCTAGCGGAAGAGCAGTACTTC

d_gene: -
abundance: few
j_gene: TRBJ2-1
v_gene: TRBV21-1
CDR3aa: CASSKNSFCEQFF
CDR3nt: TGTGCCAGCAGCAAAAACTCCTTTTGTGAGCAGTTCTTC

d_gene: -
abundance: -
j_gene: TRBJ2-7
v_gene: TRBV27
CDR3aa: CASSAIALYEQYF
CDR3nt: TGTGCCAGCAGTGCCATCGCCCTGTACGAGCAGTACTTC

d_gene: -
abundance: few
j_gene: TRBJ2-1
v_gene: TRBV20-1
CDR3aa: CSAREPGWPEQFF
CDR3nt: TGCAGTGCTAGAGAGCCGGGGTGGCCCGAGCAGTTCTTC

d_gene: -
abundance: -
j_gene: TRBJ2-7
v_gene: TRBV24-1
CDR3aa: CATSDPRDGTYERYF
CDR3nt: TGTGCCACCAGTGACCCCCGGGACGGAACCTACGAGCGGTACTTC

d_gene: -
abundance: -
j_gene: TRBJ2-2
v_gene: TRBV7-6
CDR3aa: CASSLQGYTGELFF
CDR3nt: TGTGCCAGCAGCTTACAGGGATACACCGGGGAGCTGTTTTTT

d_gene: -
abundance: many
j_gene: TRBJ2-1
v_gene: TRBV20-1
CDR3aa: CSAPGAWNNEQFF
CDR3nt: TGCAGTGCCCCGGGAGCCTGGAATAATGAGCAGTTCTTC

d_gene: -
abundance: -
j_gene: TRBJ2-1
v_gene: TRBV11-2
CDR3aa: CASSFRGTYNEQFF
CDR3nt: TGTGCCAGCAGCTTTCGGGGGACTTACAATGAGCAGTTCTTC

d_gene: -
abundance: many
j_gene: TRBJ2-5
v_gene: TRBV29-1
CDR3aa: CSVEGHRGETQYF
CDR3nt: TGCAGCGTTGAGGGACACCGAGGGGAGACCCAGTACTTC

d_gene: -
abundance: few
j_gene: TRBJ1-3
v_gene: TRBV15
CDR3aa: CATSRPPYNTIYF
CDR3nt: TGTGCCACCAGCAGGCCACCTTATAACACCATATATTTT